The 5 T cell receptor beta chains below come from one sample, sequenced in a study of regulatory T cells in long-lasting Graves disease. Building of the TCR beta libraries involved iRepertoire HTBI primers and Arm-PCR of CDR3 regions. TCRdb reprocessed the multiplex PCR reads with MiXCR, giving one entry per CDR3 protein. Of some 470,000 distinct CDR3 sequences in the sample, approximately 21% were seen once. The time point denotes: persistent/refractory GD, antithyroid drugs over 5 years with positive TRAb. The TCR library used RNA extracted from PBMCs. The material was peripheral blood mononuclear cells (PBMCs), obtained when the disease was refractory, from a patient treated with antithyroid drugs. All receptors derive from a female donor with Graves disease.

There are a few counts of this clonotype. The gene calls are TRBV6-5 and TRBJ2-7, with 9 nucleotides matching TRBD2. CDR3 size: 15 residues. With V trimmed by 3 bases and J by 0 bases, 3 bases remained unmatched. Germline V CDR1 and CDR2: MNHEY, SVGAGI. CDR3 coding DNA: TGTGCCAGCAGTTATCTAGCGGGGATCTCCTACGAGCAGTACTTC. Translated: CASSYLAGISYEQYF.

Concerning this clonotype: Possible read error: a much larger clone is one base away. V usage is TRBV28 and J usage is TRBJ1-5, with D uncertain. The CDR3 is made up of 17 amino acids. Looked up from germline, CDR1 is MDHEN and CDR2 is SYDVKM. The CDR3 is CASSLQPRSNSNRPQHF. In nucleotides, the CDR3 is TGTGCCAGCAGTTTACAACCTAGGTCTAATAGCAATCGGCCCCAGCATTTT.

In DNA, the CDR3 is TGTGCCAGCAGCCCCCCCGGGACCAACACCGGGGAGCTGTTTTTT. Its protein is CASSPPGTNTGELFF. The chain links TRBV14 to TRBJ2-2; D is tentatively TRBD1 or TRBD2 (5 bases each). Trimming stripped 4 bases from V and 2 bases from J, with 11 bases between. CDR1 is SGHDN, CDR2 FVKESK, per germline. The CDR3 sequence is 15 residues long.

The chain is built from TRBV29-1 and TRBJ2-7, with TRBD1 matching 9 bases. Trimming removed 6 bases from V and 2 bases from J; junction bases left unmatched: 8. There are 14 residues in the CDR3. The germline CDR1 and CDR2 sequences are SQVTM and ANQGSEA. CDR3 protein: CSVADGTGTYEQYF. The CDR3 DNA sequence: TGCAGCGTGGCTGATGGGACAGGGACCTACGAGCAGTACTTC.

This chain joins TRBV5-4 and TRBJ2-7, with 7 bases lining up with TRBD2. V shed 2 bases, J shed 2 bases, and the junction held 7 bases outside the gene matches. From germline, CDR1 is SGHNT and CDR2 YYREEE (reference sequence). The CDR3 has 15 amino acids. The CDR3 here is CASSFGGGSAYEQYF. The DNA for the CDR3 is TGTGCCAGCAGCTTTGGGGGAGGGAGCGCCTACGAGCAGTACTTC. Variable domain in full (rest from reference TRBV5-4 and TRBJ2-7): ETGVTQSPTHLIKTRGQQVTLRCSSQSGHNTVSWYQQALGQGPQFIFQYYREEENGRGNFPPRFSGLQFPNYSSELNVNALELDDSALYLCASSFGGGSAYEQYFGPGTRLTVT.